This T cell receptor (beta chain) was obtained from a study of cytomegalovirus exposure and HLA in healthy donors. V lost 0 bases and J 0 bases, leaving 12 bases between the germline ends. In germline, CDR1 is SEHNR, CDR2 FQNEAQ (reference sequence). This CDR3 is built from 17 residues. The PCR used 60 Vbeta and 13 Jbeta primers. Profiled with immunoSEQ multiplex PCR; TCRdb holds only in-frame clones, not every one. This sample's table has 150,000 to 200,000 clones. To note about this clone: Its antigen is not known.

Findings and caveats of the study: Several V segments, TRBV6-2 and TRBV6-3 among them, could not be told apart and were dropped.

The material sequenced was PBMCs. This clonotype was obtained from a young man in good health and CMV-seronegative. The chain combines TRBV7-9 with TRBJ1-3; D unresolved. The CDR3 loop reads CASSLAAGAYSGNTIYF. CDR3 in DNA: TGTGCCAGCAGCTTAGCAGCAGGTGCTTACTCTGGAAACACCATATATTTT.